This record covers a single TCR beta chain. The antigen remains undetermined. Using immunoSEQ multiplex PCR, the repertoire was profiled, and TCRdb retains in-frame clones only, with some absent. This table holds under 20,000 clones, roughly 70% found once. This sample is part of a study of pediatric ulcerative colitis. Findings of the study overall: Repertoires came from total lymphocyte DNA, so rare subsets like regulatory T cells may be missed. Clonal expansions reduced rectal repertoire diversity in acute severe colitis. All ulcerative colitis patients, but no controls, carried a couple of rectal clonotypes. Blood-rectal clonal overlap within each person was significantly higher in ulcerative colitis patients than controls.

Trimming left V 1 base short and J 10 bases short, with 12 bases between. Germline CDR1 reads SGHDT; CDR2 reads YYEEEE. This CDR3 spans 14 amino acids. Rectal tissue came from one to two pinch biopsies taken at colonoscopy. The source of this sequence is a girl between 10 and 17 years old with moderate ulcerative colitis. The V call is TRBV5-6, the J call TRBJ1-6; possibly TRBD1 for D (5 bases). Sequencing input: gut tissue. CDR3 coding DNA: TGTGCCAGCAGCTTGCGAAGTAGGGGATCACCCCTCCACTTT. It yields the protein CASSLRSRGSPLHF.